The clone carrying this T cell receptor delta chain is labeled medium-sized. The sample is drawn from a study of gamma-delta T cells after stem cell transplantation. TCRdb re-called the RT-PCR reads through CATT. This sample has just over 2,500 delta-chain clones, with under 25% found just once. Per the germline V gene, CDR1 is GEAIGNYY and CDR2 is EKD. The CDR3 runs to 19 residues. J lost 0 bases, V lost 2 bases, and 17 bases had no gene match. Sequenced: gamma-delta T cells. The receptor was derived from a human donor. It is not recorded whose cells these are; they may come from a transplant donor. V usage is TRDV2 and J usage is TRDJ1, with 7 bases that match TRDD2. This CDR3 reads CACDRVPTAVLPYTDKLIF. CDR3 sequence (DNA): TGTGCCTGTGACAGGGTTCCTACCGCCGTACTACCGTACACCGATAAACTCATCTTT.